The TCR beta chain described here comes from a study of blood T cells in healthy people across ages. Study observations and caveats: Higher diversity and more naive CD4+ cells were features of long-lived donors, compared to aged donors. As age increased, TCR beta diversity per million T cells fell in a roughly linear fashion.

A word on this clonotype: Its matching antigen is unknown.

Germline-derived CDR1 and CDR2 are MDHEN and SYDVKM. Trimming pared 5 bases from V and 4 bases from J, leaving 6 bases between. This CDR3 contains 12 residues. With a J-beta primer mix and a sample-barcoded 5' primer, a second PCR ran roughly 6 to 12 cycles. TCRdb used MiXCR to reprocess the 5' RACE reads, holding one entry per CDR3 protein. The data hold approximately 960,000 distinct CDR3 sequences, with 25% to 30% observed a single time. These sequences were also reported in another study, on T cells of mothers and their children. From that report: A few healthy Caucasian mothers gave samples, and so did their six children. A slight, non-significant increase in overlap was found for related mother-child pairs relative to unrelated pairs.

This receptor was taken from a woman between 40 and 50 years old in good health. The chain is built from TRBV28 and TRBJ1-3, with a tentative D call TRBD1 (6 bases). The sample taken for sequencing was blood. The DNA for the CDR3 is TGTGCCAGCAGTACAGGGGGAAACACCATATATTTT. This gives the protein CASSTGGNTIYF.